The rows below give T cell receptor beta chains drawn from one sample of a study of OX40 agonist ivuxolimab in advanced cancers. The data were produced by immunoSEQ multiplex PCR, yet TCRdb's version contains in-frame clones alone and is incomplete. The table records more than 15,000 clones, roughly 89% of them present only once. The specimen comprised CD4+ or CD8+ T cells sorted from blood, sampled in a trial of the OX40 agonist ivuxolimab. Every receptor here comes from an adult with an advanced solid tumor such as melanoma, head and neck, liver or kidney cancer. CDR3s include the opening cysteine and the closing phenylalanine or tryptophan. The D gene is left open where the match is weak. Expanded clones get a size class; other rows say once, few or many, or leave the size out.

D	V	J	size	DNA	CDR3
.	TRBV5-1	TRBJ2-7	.	TGCGCCAGCAGCTTGGGACTTTCCGGCTACGAGCAGTACTTC	CASSLGLSGYEQYF
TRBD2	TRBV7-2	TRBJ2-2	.	TGTGCCAGCAGCTTATCCCTGACTAGCGGCACCGGGGAGCTGTTTTTT	CASSLSLTSGTGELFF
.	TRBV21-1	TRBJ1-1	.	TGTGCCAGCAGCAAACCCCGAGTTGACAGGGGAAGGGACACTGAAGCTTTCTTT	CASSKPRVDRGRDTEAFF
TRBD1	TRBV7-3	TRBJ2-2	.	TGTGCCAGCAGCTTGGGACAGGGGACCGGGGAGCTGTTTTTT	CASSLGQGTGELFF
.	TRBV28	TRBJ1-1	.	TGTGCCAGCAGCTTAATGAACACTGAAGCTTTCTTT	CASSLMNTEAFF
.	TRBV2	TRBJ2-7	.	TGTGCCAGCAAAGACCTTGGAGGGCCTCACGAGCAGTACTTC	CASKDLGGPHEQYF
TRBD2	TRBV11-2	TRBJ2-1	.	TGTGCCAGCAGAAATTGGTCTAGCGGGTTGGATGAGCAGTTCTTC	CASRNWSSGLDEQFF
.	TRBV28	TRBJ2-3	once	TGTGCCAGCAGTTTAGCTAGCACCGGTAGGGCAGATACGCAGTATTTT	CASSLASTGRADTQYF
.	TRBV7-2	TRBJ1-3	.	TGTGCCAGCAGCTTATACTATCTAGCCGGAAACACCATATATTTT	CASSLYYLAGNTIYF
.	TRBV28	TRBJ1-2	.	TGTGCCAGCAGGTTCGCCACAGGGTACTATGGCTACACCTTC	CASRFATGYYGYTF
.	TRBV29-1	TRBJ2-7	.	TGCAGCGTTGAAGATAAATACGAGCAGTACTTC	CSVEDKYEQYF
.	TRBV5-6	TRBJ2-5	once	TGTGCCAGCAGCCCAACAGGGTCGGAGACCCAGTACTTC	CASSPTGSETQYF
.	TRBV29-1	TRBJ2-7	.	TGCAGCGTTGGAGGGCAGGGGGGTAGGTACGAGCAGTACTTC	CSVGGQGGRYEQYF
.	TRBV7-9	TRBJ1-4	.	TGTGCCAGCAGCTTAGACGAGGAAAAACTGTTTTTT	CASSLDEEKLFF
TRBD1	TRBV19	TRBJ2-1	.	TGTGCCAGTAGTATAAGACAGGGGGCCTACAATGAGCAGTTCTTC	CASSIRQGAYNEQFF
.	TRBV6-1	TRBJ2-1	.	TGTGCCAGCAGTGAGTTGTCAGGAGCGTACAATGAGCAGTTCTTC	CASSELSGAYNEQFF
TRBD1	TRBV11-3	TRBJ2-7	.	TGTGCCAGCAGCCAGGGGGACACCTACGAGCAGTACTTC	CASSQGDTYEQYF
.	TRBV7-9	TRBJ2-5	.	TGTGCCAGCAGCCCGGGGACGGCAGAGACCCAGTACTTC	CASSPGTAETQYF
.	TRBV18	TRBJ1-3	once	TGTGCCAGCTCACCGTCCCAACGCGAAAACACCATATATTTT	CASSPSQRENTIYF
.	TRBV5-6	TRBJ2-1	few	TGTGCCAGCAGCTTAGGGGTCACAGGAATCTACAATGAGCAGTTCTTC	CASSLGVTGIYNEQFF
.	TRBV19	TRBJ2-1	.	TGTGCCAGTAGTATCGGCGGCTACAATGAGCAGTTCTTC	CASSIGGYNEQFF
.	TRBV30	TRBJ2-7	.	TGTGCCTGGAGTGAGCTAAGAGGGACGAGCTCCTACGAGCAGTACTTC	CAWSELRGTSSYEQYF
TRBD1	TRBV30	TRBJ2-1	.	TGTGCCTGGAGCCCGGGGACAGGAGAGCAGTTCTTC	CAWSPGTGEQFF
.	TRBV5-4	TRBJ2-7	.	TGTGCCAGCAGCTTGGCCCATGACATGAAATACGAGCAGTACTTC	CASSLAHDMKYEQYF
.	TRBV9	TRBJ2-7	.	TGTGCCAGCAGCGTAGTTCCCTCCTACGAGCAGTACTTC	CASSVVPSYEQYF
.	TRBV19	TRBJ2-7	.	TGTGCCAGTAGTATTTTCGGGGGTCTAAATACCTACGAGCAGTACTTC	CASSIFGGLNTYEQYF